This is a list of T cell receptor beta chains from one sample in a study of circulating and synovial CD4+ cells in juvenile arthritis. The data were produced by immunoSEQ multiplex PCR, yet TCRdb's version contains in-frame clones alone and is incomplete. The sample includes some 15,000 clones, around four fifths of them seen just once. Sequenced: CD4+ T cells from synovial fluid. The receptors shown here come from a human patient with juvenile idiopathic arthritis. Some clones in this sample may be carry-over from other donors' samples. CDR3s include the opening cysteine and the closing phenylalanine or tryptophan. D genes are given only for firm matches. Part of the rows lack a size; the others show once, few, many or a class for expanded clones.

cdr3_nt: TGTGCCAGCAGCTTATACGGGACAGGGTATCGTCAGCCCCAGCATTTT
cdr3_aa: CASSLYGTGYRQPQHF
v_call: TRBV5-6
j_call: TRBJ1-5
clone_size: -
d_call: TRBD1

cdr3_nt: TGCGCCAGCAGCTTGGCGCCTAGCGGCAACACCGGGGAGCTGTTTTTT
cdr3_aa: CASSLAPSGNTGELFF
v_call: TRBV5-1
j_call: TRBJ2-2
clone_size: -
d_call: TRBD2

cdr3_nt: TGTGCCAGCCCACCACCGGACTCGGAGAAAGAGACCCAGTACTTC
cdr3_aa: CASPPPDSEKETQYF
v_call: TRBV18
j_call: TRBJ2-5
clone_size: -
d_call: -

cdr3_nt: TGTGCCAGCAGTTTAGGGGGGACCACTGAAGCTTTCTTT
cdr3_aa: CASSLGGTTEAFF
v_call: TRBV27
j_call: TRBJ1-1
clone_size: -
d_call: -

cdr3_nt: TGCGCCAGCAGCTACAATACGGGAAATGGCTACACCTTC
cdr3_aa: CASSYNTGNGYTF
v_call: TRBV5-1
j_call: TRBJ1-2
clone_size: once
d_call: -

cdr3_nt: TGCGCCAGCAGGGGACTAGCGGACGACAATGAGCAGTTCTTC
cdr3_aa: CASRGLADDNEQFF
v_call: TRBV4-1
j_call: TRBJ2-1
clone_size: -
d_call: TRBD2

cdr3_nt: TGTGCCAGCAGTGCAGGACTGATGAATCAGCCCCAGCATTTT
cdr3_aa: CASSAGLMNQPQHF
v_call: TRBV6-5
j_call: TRBJ1-5
clone_size: few
d_call: -

cdr3_nt: TGTGCCAGCAGCCCAGGGGTACAGGGAAACTACGAGCAGTACTTC
cdr3_aa: CASSPGVQGNYEQYF
v_call: TRBV11-3
j_call: TRBJ2-7
clone_size: -
d_call: -

cdr3_nt: TGCGCCAGCAGCTCGACAGGGGGTAGCACAGATACGCAGTATTTT
cdr3_aa: CASSSTGGSTDTQYF
v_call: TRBV5-1
j_call: TRBJ2-3
clone_size: -
d_call: TRBD1

cdr3_nt: TGTGCCAGCAGTTATGGCGTAGCGGGAGAGGGGGAGCAGTTCTTC
cdr3_aa: CASSYGVAGEGEQFF
v_call: TRBV6-6
j_call: TRBJ2-1
clone_size: -
d_call: TRBD2

cdr3_nt: TGTGCCATCAGTGACCCCCGACAGCTCCTACAAGAGACCCAGTACTTC
cdr3_aa: CAISDPRQLLQETQYF
v_call: TRBV10-3
j_call: TRBJ2-5
clone_size: -
d_call: -